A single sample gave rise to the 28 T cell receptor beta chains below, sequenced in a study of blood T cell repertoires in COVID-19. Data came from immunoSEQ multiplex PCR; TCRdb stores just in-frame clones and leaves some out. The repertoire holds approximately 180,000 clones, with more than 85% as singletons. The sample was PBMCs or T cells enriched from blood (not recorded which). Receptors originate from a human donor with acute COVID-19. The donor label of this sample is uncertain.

Written as DNA, the CDR3 is TGCGCCAGCAGCTCGACAGAAAATTCACCCCTCCACTTT. This translates into CASSSTENSPLHF. The J gene is TRBJ1-6, the V gene TRBV5-1; tentative D call: TRBD1 (5 bases). This CDR3 is 13 amino acids long. Germline V gives CDR1 SGHRS, CDR2 YFSETQ. V lost 3 bases and J lost 7, with 8 bases in between.

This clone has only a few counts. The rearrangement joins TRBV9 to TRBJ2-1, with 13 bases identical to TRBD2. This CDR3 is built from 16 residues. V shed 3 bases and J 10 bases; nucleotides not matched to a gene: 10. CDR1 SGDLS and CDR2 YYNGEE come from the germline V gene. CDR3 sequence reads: CASSASTSGGLGEQFF. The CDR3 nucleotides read TGTGCCAGCAGCGCCTCGACTAGCGGGGGGCTCGGGGAGCAGTTCTTC.

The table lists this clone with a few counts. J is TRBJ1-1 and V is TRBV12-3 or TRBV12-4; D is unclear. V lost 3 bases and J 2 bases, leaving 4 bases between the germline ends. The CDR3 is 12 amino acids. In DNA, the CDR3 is TGTGCCAGCAGTTTGTTAAACACTGAAGCTTTCTTT. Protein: CASSLLNTEAFF.

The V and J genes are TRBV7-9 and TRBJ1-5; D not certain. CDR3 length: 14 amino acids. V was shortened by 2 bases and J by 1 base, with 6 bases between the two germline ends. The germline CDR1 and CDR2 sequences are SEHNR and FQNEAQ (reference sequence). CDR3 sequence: CASSLIISNQPQHF. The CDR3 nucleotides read TGTGCCAGCAGCTTAATAATCAGCAATCAGCCCCAGCATTTT.

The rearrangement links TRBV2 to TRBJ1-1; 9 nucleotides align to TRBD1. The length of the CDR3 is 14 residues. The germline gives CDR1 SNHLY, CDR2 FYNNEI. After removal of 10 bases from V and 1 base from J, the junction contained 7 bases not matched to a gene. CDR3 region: CATRQGGPNTEAFF. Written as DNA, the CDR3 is TGTGCCACGCGACAGGGGGGACCGAACACTGAAGCTTTCTTT.

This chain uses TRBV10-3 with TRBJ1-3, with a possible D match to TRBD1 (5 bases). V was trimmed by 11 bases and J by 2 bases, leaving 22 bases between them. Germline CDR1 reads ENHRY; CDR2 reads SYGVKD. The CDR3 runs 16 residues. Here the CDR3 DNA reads TGTGCCCTATCCCCCACTGTCCCAGGGACTGGAAACACCATATATTTT. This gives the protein CALSPTVPGTGNTIYF.

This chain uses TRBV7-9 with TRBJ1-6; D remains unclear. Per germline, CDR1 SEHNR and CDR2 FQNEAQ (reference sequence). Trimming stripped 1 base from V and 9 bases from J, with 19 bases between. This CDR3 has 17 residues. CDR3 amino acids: CASSLESGLQGSSPLHF. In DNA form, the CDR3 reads TGTGCCAGCAGCTTAGAGAGCGGGCTCCAAGGGAGTTCACCCCTCCACTTT.

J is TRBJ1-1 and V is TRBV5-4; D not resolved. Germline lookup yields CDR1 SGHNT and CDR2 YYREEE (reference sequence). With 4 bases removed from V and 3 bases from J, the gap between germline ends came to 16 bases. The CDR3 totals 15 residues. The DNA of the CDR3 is TGTGCCAGCAGCCTCCGCACCGGAGGGTACACTGAAGCTTTCTTT. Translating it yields CASSLRTGGYTEAFF.

CDR3 sequence reads: CASSPPRDRGQMDTEAFF. The CDR3 DNA reads as TGCGCCAGCAGCCCTCCCAGGGACAGGGGGCAGATGGACACTGAAGCTTTCTTT. V usage is TRBV4-1 and J usage is TRBJ1-1, with TRBD1 matching 12 bases. V shed 4 bases and J 3 bases; nucleotides not matched to a gene: 12. Looked up from germline, CDR1 is MGHRA and CDR2 is YSYEKL. The CDR3 spans 18 residues.

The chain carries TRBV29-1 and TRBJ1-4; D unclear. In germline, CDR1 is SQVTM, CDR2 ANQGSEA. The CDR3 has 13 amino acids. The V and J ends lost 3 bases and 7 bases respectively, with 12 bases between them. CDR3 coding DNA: TGCAGCGTTGATCAAGGAGGCGGTGAAAAACTGTTTTTT. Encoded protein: CSVDQGGGEKLFF.

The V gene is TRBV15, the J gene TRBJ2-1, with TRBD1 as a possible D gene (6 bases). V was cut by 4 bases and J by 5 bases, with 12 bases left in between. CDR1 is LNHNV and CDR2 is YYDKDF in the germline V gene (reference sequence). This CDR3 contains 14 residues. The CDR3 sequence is CATSNRRTDNEQFF. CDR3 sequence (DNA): TGTGCCACCAGCAACAGAAGGACAGACAATGAGCAGTTCTTC.

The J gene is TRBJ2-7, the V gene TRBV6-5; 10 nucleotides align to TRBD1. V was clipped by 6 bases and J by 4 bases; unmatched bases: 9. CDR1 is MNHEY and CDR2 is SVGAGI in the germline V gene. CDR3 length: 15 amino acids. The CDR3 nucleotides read TGTGCCAGCAGGCAAGACAGGGGGCTCCAGTACGAGCAGTACTTC. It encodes CASRQDRGLQYEQYF.

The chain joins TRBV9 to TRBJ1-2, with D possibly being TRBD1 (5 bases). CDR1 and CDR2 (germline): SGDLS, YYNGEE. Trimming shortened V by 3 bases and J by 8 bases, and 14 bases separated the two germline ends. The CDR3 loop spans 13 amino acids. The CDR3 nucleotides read TGTGCCAGCAGCGGACGGACAACGAGAGGCTACACCTTC. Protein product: CASSGRTTRGYTF.

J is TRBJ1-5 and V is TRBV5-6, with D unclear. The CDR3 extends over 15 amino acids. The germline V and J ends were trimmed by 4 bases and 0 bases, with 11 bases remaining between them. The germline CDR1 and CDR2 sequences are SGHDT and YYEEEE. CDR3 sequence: CASSRGMISNQPQHF. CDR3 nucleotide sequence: TGTGCCAGCAGCCGAGGAATGATTAGCAATCAGCCCCAGCATTTT.

For the CDR3, the DNA is TGTGCCAGCAGCTTAGAGACATATGAAGCTTTCTTT. This codes for CASSLETYEAFF. The chain is built from TRBV7-9 and TRBJ1-1; D ambiguous. The CDR3 is made up of 12 amino acids. The V gene lost 1 base and the J gene lost 7 bases, with 7 bases spanning the gap. Germline V gene data show CDR1 as SEHNR and CDR2 as FQNEAQ (reference sequence).

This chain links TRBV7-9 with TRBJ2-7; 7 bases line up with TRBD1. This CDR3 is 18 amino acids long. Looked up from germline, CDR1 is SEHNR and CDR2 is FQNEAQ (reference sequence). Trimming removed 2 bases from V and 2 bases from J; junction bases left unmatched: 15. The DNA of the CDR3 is TGTGCCAGCAGCTTATTCCTACTCCGGGACAGCGAAACCTACGAGCAGTACTTC. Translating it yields CASSLFLLRDSETYEQYF.

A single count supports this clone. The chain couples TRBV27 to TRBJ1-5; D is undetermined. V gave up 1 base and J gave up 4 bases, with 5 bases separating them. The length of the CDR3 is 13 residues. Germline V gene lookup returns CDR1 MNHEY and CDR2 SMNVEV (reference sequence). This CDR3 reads CASSLLANQPQHF. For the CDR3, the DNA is TGTGCCAGCAGTTTATTGGCAAATCAGCCCCAGCATTTT.

The CDR3 nucleotides read TGTGCCAGCAGCTCCCCGGACAGGGGGCCTGTTGGAGCTTTCTTT. Translated, it gives CASSSPDRGPVGAFF. The chain couples TRBV7-9 to TRBJ1-1, with 11 bases matching TRBD1. Germline V lookup: CDR1 SEHNR, CDR2 FQNEAQ (reference sequence). This CDR3 has 15 amino acids. With V trimmed by 4 bases and J by 10 bases, 11 bases remained unmatched.

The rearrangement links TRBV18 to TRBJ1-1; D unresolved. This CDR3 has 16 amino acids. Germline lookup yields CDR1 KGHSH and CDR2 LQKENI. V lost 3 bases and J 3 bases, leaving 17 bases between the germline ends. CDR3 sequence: CASSPFEGPRDTEAFF. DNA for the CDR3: TGTGCCAGCTCACCCTTCGAGGGCCCTAGGGACACTGAAGCTTTCTTT.

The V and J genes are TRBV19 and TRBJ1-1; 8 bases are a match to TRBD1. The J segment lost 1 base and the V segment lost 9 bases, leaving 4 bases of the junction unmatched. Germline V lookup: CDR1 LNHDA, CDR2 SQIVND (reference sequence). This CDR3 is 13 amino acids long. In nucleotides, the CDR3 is TGTGCCAGCCGGGACAGGCAGAACACTGAAGCTTTCTTT. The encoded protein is CASRDRQNTEAFF.

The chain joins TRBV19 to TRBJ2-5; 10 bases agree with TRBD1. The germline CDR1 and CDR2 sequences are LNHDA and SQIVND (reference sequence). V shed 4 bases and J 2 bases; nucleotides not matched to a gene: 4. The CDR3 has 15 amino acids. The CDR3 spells CASSTGQGGQETQYF. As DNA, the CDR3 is TGTGCCAGTAGTACCGGACAGGGGGGACAAGAGACCCAGTACTTC.

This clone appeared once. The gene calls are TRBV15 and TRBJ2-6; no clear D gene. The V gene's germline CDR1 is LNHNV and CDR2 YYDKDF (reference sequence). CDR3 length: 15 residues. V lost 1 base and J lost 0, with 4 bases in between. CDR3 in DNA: TGTGCCACCAGCAGAGGAGGCTCTGGGGCCAACGTCCTGACTTTC. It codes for CATSRGGSGANVLTF.

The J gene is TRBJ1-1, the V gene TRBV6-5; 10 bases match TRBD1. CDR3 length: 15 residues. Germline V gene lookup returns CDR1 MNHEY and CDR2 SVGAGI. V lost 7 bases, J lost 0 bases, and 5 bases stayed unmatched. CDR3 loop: CASTPGTGVNTEAFF. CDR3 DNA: TGTGCCAGCACCCCCGGGACAGGGGTGAACACTGAAGCTTTCTTT.

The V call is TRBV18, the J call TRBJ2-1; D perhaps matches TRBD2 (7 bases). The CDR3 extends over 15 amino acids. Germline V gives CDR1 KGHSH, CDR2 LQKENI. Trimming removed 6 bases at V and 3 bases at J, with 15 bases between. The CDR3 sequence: CASSEGGGGYNEQFF. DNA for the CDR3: TGTGCCAGCTCCGAAGGGGGGGGCGGCTACAATGAGCAGTTCTTC.

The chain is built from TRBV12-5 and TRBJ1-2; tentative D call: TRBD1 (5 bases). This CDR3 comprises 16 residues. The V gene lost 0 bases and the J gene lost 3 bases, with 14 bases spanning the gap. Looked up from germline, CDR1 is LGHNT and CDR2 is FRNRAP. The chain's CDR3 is CASGLVVIGGDYGYTF. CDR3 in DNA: TGTGCTAGTGGTTTGGTCGTAATCGGGGGGGACTATGGCTACACCTTC.

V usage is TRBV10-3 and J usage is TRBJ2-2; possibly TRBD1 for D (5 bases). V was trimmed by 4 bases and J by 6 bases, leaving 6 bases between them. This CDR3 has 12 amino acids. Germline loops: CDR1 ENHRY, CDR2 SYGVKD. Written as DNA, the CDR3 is TGTGCCATCAGTGCAGGGTCCGGGGAGCTGTTTTTT. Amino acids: CAISAGSGELFF.

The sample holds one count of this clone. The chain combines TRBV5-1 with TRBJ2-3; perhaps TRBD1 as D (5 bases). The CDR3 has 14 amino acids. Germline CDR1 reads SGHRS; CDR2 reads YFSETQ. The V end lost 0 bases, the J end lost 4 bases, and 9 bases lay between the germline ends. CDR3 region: CASSLEGDADTQYF. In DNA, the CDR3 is TGCGCCAGCAGCTTGGAAGGGGATGCAGATACGCAGTATTTT.

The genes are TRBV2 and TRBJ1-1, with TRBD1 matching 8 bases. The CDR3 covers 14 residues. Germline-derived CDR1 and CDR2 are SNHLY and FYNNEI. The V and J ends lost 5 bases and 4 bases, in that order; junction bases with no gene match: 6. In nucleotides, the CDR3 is TGTGCCAGCAGTCTCGACAGGGGAAGCACTGAAGCTTTCTTT. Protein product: CASSLDRGSTEAFF.